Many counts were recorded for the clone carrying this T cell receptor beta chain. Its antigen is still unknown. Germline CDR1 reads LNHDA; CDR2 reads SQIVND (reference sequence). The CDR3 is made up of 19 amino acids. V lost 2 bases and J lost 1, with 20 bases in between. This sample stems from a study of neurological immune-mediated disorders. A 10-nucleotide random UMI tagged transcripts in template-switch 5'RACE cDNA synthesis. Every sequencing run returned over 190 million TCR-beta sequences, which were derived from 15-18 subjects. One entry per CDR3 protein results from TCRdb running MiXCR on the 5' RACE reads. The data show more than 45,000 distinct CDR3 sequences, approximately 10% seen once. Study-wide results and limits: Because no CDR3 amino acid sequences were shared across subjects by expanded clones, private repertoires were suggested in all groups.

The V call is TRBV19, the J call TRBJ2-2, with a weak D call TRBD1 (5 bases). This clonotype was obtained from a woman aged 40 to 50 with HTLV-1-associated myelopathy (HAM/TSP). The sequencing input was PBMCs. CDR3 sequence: CASSIRWGSQVLNTGELFF. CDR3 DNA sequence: TGTGCCAGTAGTATACGCTGGGGCAGTCAAGTATTGAACACCGGGGAGCTGTTTTTT.